The rows below give T cell receptor beta chains drawn from one sample of a study of blood T cell repertoires in COVID-19. Libraries were prepared by immunoSEQ multiplex PCR; TCRdb keeps only in-frame clonotypes and omits some of them. The data contain a few hundred thousand clones, 65% to 90% of them singletons. Sequences were obtained from PBMCs or T cells enriched from blood (not recorded which). The receptors come from a woman between 40 and 50 years old with acute COVID-19. Each CDR3 is given with its conserved first and last residue. The D gene is left open where the match is weak. Size is stated for part of the rows, as once, few or many counts, or as a class when the clone is expanded.

CDR3,DNA,D,V,J,size
CASSPAPTRTYEQYF,TGTGCCAGCAGTCCCGCTCCCACACGAACGTACGAGCAGTACTTC,.,TRBV27,TRBJ2-7,.
CASSPGDKQPQHF,TGTGCCAGCTCACCGGGGGACAAACAGCCCCAGCATTTT,.,TRBV18,TRBJ1-5,.
CASSVPSGRIGNTGELFF,TGTGCCAGCTCAGTGCCTAGCGGGAGGATCGGGAACACCGGGGAGCTGTTTTTT,TRBD2,TRBV18,TRBJ2-2,.
CASSQDPLRGRTYNEQFF,TGTGCCAGCAGCCAAGATCCCTTACGCGGGAGGACCTACAATGAGCAGTTCTTC,TRBD2,TRBV4-2,TRBJ2-1,.
CASSFRLSPPTGELFF,TGTGCCAGCAGTTTCCGACTATCCCCGCCCACCGGGGAGCTGTTTTTT,.,TRBV28,TRBJ2-2,.
CASSFGAGQGLGARWEQYF,TGTGCCAGCAGTTTCGGCGCGGGACAGGGGCTGGGGGCTCGTTGGGAGCAGTACTTC,TRBD1,TRBV28,TRBJ2-7,.
CASSLVRVHEQYF,TGTGCCAGCAGTTTGGTCAGGGTCCACGAGCAGTACTTC,.,TRBV12-3/TRBV12-4,TRBJ2-7,.
CASSTYRAFF,TGTGCCAGCAGTACCTACCGGGCTTTCTTT,.,TRBV28,TRBJ1-1,.
CASSDTGKGNNEQFF,TGTGCCAGCAGTGACACAGGGAAGGGAAACAATGAGCAGTTCTTC,.,TRBV6-1,TRBJ2-1,.
CASSLSGPRRDTQYF,TGTGCCAGCTCACTAAGCGGGCCTCGGAGAGATACGCAGTATTTT,.,TRBV18,TRBJ2-3,.
CASSYTPRTGNYEQYF,TGTGCCAGCAGTTACACCCCTCGGACAGGGAACTACGAGCAGTACTTC,TRBD1,TRBV6-6,TRBJ2-7,.
CASSPFPGVNEQYF,TGTGCCAGCAGCCCCTTTCCAGGGGTCAACGAGCAGTACTTC,.,TRBV6-6,TRBJ2-7,.
CASSAVGTDNQPQHF,TGTGCCAGCTCAGCCGTGGGGACAGACAATCAGCCCCAGCATTTT,TRBD1,TRBV18,TRBJ1-5,.
CASSLSGPQGYNEQFF,TGTGCCAGCTCACTCTCCGGGCCCCAGGGGTACAATGAGCAGTTCTTC,.,TRBV18,TRBJ2-1,.
CASSTAGKWPTMTQYF,TGTGCCAGCAGTACCGCCGGGAAGTGGCCCACAATGACGCAGTATTTT,.,TRBV28,TRBJ2-3,few
CASSFYGRGETQYF,TGTGCCAGCAGCTTTTACGGGAGGGGGGAGACCCAGTACTTC,TRBD2,TRBV7-3,TRBJ2-5,.
CATSRGQPSNQPQHF,TGTGCCACCAGCAGAGGACAGCCTAGCAATCAGCCCCAGCATTTT,.,TRBV15,TRBJ1-5,.
CASSPSGTSSYNEQFF,TGTGCCAGCAGCCCATCCGGGACTAGCTCCTACAATGAGCAGTTCTTC,TRBD2,TRBV9,TRBJ2-1,.
CASSPPPRGKVYEQYF,TGTGCCAGCAGCCCACCCCCCCGGGGTAAGGTCTACGAGCAGTACTTC,.,TRBV7-2,TRBJ2-7,.
CASSSGTSGETQYF,TGTGCCAGCAGCTCGGGGACTAGCGGGGAGACCCAGTACTTC,TRBD2,TRBV7-3,TRBJ2-5,.
CASSSQAGGFEQFF,TGTGCCAGCAGCTCCCAAGCGGGAGGCTTTGAGCAGTTCTTC,TRBD2,TRBV11-2,TRBJ2-1,.
CASSLGAGVVTEAFF,TGTGCCAGCAGCTTAGGGGCAGGGGTTGTAACTGAAGCTTTCTTT,.,TRBV11-2,TRBJ1-1,.
CARSLGTSGTSTDTQYF,TGTGCCAGAAGCTTGGGCACTAGCGGGACTAGCACAGATACGCAGTATTTT,TRBD2,TRBV5-3,TRBJ2-3,.
CASSFRGTPGELFF,TGTGCCAGCAGCTTTCGGGGGACCCCCGGGGAGCTGTTTTTT,.,TRBV7-2,TRBJ2-2,.
CSVEEEGQPQHF,TGCAGCGTTGAAGAGGAGGGGCAGCCCCAGCATTTT,.,TRBV29-1,TRBJ1-5,.
CATSEAVDTQYF,TGTGCCACCAGTGAGGCCGTAGATACGCAGTATTTT,.,TRBV24-1,TRBJ2-3,.
CASSLGTSGRASDTQYF,TGTGCCAGCAGCTTAGGGACTAGCGGGAGGGCCTCGGATACGCAGTATTTT,TRBD2,TRBV7-2,TRBJ2-3,.
CASSLQTGTYEQYF,TGTGCCAGCAGCTTACAGACAGGGACCTACGAGCAGTACTTC,TRBD1,TRBV7-2,TRBJ2-7,.
CASSFRVGEQYF,TGTGCCAGTAGTTTCAGGGTTGGGGAGCAGTACTTC,.,TRBV19,TRBJ2-7,.
CASSFTGNEAGELFF,TGCGCCAGCAGCTTTACCGGGAATGAGGCCGGGGAGCTGTTTTTT,.,TRBV5-1,TRBJ2-2,.
CASSFRGDTDTQYF,TGTGCCAGCAGTTTCAGGGGAGACACAGATACGCAGTATTTT,.,TRBV27,TRBJ2-3,.
CASSSLSSGKKDEQFF,TGCGCCAGCAGCTCCTTGTCTAGCGGGAAGAAGGATGAGCAGTTCTTC,TRBD2,TRBV5-1,TRBJ2-1,.
CASSPPSGEGYTF,TGTGCCAGCAGTCCCCCGTCAGGGGAGGGCTACACCTTC,.,TRBV28,TRBJ1-2,.
CASSQSGGEEVYNEQFF,TGCGCCAGCAGCCAGTCGGGGGGGGAGGAGGTTTACAATGAGCAGTTCTTC,TRBD2,TRBV4-1,TRBJ2-1,.
CASSQNSHSGNTIYF,TGCGCCAGCAGCCAAAACAGCCACTCTGGAAACACCATATATTTT,.,TRBV4-1,TRBJ1-3,.
CASTETSGSDEQFF,TGTGCCAGCACCGAGACTAGCGGGAGCGATGAGCAGTTCTTC,TRBD2,TRBV6-5,TRBJ2-1,.
CASSERRLRDNQPQHF,TGTGCCAGCAGTGAACGTAGACTCAGGGATAATCAGCCCCAGCATTTT,.,TRBV2,TRBJ1-5,.
CASSLWTSGSNEQFF,TGCGCCAGCAGCCTTTGGACTAGCGGGAGCAATGAGCAGTTCTTC,TRBD2,TRBV5-1,TRBJ2-1,.
CASMVQGSTEAFF,TGTGCCAGTATGGTACAGGGGAGCACTGAAGCTTTCTTT,TRBD1,TRBV19,TRBJ1-1,.
CASRPPPAGQPPQHF,TGTGCCAGCAGACCCCCCCCCGCAGGACAACCGCCCCAGCATTTT,.,TRBV28,TRBJ1-5,.
CASSHSSGGTGELFF,TGTGCCAGTAGCCATTCTAGCGGGGGGACCGGGGAGCTGTTTTTT,TRBD2,TRBV19,TRBJ2-2,.
CASRVGGGVGHEQYF,TGTGCCAGCAGAGTCGGGGGGGGCGTAGGTCACGAGCAGTACTTC,TRBD2,TRBV28,TRBJ2-7,.
CATSRATGAGNTIYF,TGTGCCACCAGCAGAGCGACAGGGGCTGGAAACACCATATATTTT,TRBD1,TRBV15,TRBJ1-3,.
CASSPSGQLNSPLHF,TGTGCCAGCAGCCCTTCCGGACAGCTAAATTCACCCCTCCACTTT,.,TRBV7-6,TRBJ1-6,few
CAIKTGQSEAFF,TGTGCCATCAAGACAGGGCAAAGTGAAGCTTTCTTT,TRBD1,TRBV10-3,TRBJ1-1,.
CASSYPGLRIQETQYF,TGTGCCAGCAGTTACCCGGGACTCCGGATTCAAGAGACCCAGTACTTC,.,TRBV28,TRBJ2-5,.
CASSEARGAGTGSHNEQFF,TGTGCCAGCAGTGAAGCGAGGGGCGCCGGGACAGGGTCCCACAATGAGCAGTTCTTC,TRBD1,TRBV2,TRBJ2-1,.